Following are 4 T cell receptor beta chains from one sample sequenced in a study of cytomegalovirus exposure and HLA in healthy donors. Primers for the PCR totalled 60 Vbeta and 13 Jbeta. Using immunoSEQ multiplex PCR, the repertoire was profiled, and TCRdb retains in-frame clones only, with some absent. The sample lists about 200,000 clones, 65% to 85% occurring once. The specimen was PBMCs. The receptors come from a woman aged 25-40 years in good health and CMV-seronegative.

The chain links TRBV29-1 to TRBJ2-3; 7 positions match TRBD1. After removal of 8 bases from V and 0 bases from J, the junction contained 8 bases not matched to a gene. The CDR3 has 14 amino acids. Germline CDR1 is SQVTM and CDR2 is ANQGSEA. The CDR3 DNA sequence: TGCAGCTACTACAGGGGACCTAGCACAGATACGCAGTATTTT. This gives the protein CSYYRGPSTDTQYF.

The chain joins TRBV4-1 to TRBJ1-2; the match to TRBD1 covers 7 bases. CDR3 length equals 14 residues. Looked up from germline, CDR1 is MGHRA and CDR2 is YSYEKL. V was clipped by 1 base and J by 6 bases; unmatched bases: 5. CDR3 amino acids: CASSQGTGGHGYTF. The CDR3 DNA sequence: TGCGCCAGCAGCCAAGGGACAGGAGGTCATGGCTACACCTTC.

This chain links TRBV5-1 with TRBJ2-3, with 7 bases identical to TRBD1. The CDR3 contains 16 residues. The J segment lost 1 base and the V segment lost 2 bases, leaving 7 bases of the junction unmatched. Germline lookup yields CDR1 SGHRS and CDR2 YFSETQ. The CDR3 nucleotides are TGCGCCAGCAGCTTTACCCCCGGGACAGGCACAGATACGCAGTATTTT. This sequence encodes CASSFTPGTGTDTQYF.

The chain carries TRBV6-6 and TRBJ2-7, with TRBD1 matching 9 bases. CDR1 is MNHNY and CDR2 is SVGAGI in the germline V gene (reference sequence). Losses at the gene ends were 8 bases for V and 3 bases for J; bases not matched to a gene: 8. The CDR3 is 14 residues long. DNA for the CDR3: TGTGCCAGCGGGGAGCCGGGACAGGGCTACGAGCAGTACTTC. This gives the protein CASGEPGQGYEQYF.